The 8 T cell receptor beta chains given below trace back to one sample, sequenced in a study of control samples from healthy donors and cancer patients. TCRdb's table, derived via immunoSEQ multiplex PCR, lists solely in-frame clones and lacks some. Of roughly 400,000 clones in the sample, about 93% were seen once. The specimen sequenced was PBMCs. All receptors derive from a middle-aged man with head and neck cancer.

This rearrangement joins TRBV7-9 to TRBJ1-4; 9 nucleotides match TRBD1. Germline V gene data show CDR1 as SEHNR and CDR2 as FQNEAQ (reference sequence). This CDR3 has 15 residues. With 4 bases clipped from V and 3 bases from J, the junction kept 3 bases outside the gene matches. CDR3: CASSSGQGANEKLFF. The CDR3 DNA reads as TGTGCCAGCAGCTCGGGACAGGGAGCTAATGAAAAACTGTTTTTT.

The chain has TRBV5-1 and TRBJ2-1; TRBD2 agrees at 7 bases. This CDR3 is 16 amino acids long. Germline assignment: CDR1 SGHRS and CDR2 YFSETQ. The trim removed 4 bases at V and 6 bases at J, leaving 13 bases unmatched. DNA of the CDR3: TGCGCCAGCAGCCCCGTGGCTAGCGGAACTTTCAATGAGCAGTTCTTC. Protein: CASSPVASGTFNEQFF.

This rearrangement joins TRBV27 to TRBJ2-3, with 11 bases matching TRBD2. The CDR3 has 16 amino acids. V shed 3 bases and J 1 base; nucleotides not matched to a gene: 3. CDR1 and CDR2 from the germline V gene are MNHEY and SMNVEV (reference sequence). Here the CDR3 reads CASSFLLAGGTDTQYF. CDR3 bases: TGTGCCAGCAGTTTTTTACTAGCGGGAGGCACAGATACGCAGTATTTT.

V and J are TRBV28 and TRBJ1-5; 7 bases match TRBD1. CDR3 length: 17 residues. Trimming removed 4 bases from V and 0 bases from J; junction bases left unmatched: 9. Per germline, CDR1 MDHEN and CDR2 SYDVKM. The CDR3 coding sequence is TGTGCCAGCAGTTCCCGGGACAGCCTCTATAGCAATCAGCCCCAGCATTTT. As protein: CASSSRDSLYSNQPQHF.

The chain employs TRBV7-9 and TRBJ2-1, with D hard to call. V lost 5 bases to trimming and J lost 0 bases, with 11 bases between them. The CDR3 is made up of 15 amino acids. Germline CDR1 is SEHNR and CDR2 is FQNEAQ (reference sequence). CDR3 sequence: CASSPRGPSYNEQFF. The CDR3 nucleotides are TGTGCCAGCAGCCCCCGTGGTCCCTCCTACAATGAGCAGTTCTTC. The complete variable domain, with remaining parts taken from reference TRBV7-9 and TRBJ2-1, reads DTGVSQNPRHKITKRGQNVTFRCDPISEHNRLYWYRQTLGQGPEFLTYFQNEAQLEKSRLLSDRFSAERPKGSFSTLEIQRTEQGDSAMYLCASSPRGPSYNEQFFGPGTRLTVL.

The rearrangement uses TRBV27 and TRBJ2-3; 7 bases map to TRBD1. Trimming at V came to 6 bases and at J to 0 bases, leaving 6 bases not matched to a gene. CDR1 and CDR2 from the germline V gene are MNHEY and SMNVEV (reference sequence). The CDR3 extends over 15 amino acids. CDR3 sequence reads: CASSPGQTSTDTQYF. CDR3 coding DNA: TGTGCCAGCAGCCCGGGACAGACGAGCACAGATACGCAGTATTTT.

For the CDR3, the DNA is TGCGCCAGCTGGGACGGAGACTATGGCTACACCTTC. It specifies CASWDGDYGYTF. The chain couples TRBV5-1 to TRBJ1-2; tentatively, D is TRBD1 (5 bases). The CDR3 is 12 residues long. The germline V and J ends were trimmed by 7 bases and 3 bases, with 10 bases remaining between them. Germline V gene lookup returns CDR1 SGHRS and CDR2 YFSETQ.

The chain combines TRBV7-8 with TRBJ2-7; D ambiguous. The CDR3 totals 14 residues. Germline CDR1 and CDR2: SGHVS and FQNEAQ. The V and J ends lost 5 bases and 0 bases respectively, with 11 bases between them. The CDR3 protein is CASSKRQASYEQYF. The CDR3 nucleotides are TGTGCCAGCAGCAAAAGGCAGGCCTCCTACGAGCAGTACTTC.